One T cell receptor beta chain is described in this entry. Its antigen is currently unknown. These data come from a study of immune evolution from preneoplasia to lung adenocarcinoma. Whole-study results and caveats: Normal lung had highest clonality; later lesions appeared denser, more diverse.

Histologic diagnosis was independently verified by two lung pathologists. Sequencing was performed with immunoSEQ multiplex PCR; in TCRdb, only in-frame clones are kept and a portion is missing. The table shows about 2,000 clones, with just over 85% occurring only once. Trimming left V 4 bases short and J 8 bases short, with 15 bases between. Germline CDR1 reads MNHEY; CDR2 reads SVGAGI. This CDR3 is built from 14 residues. Sequenced sample: FFPE adjacent normal lung tissue. This clonotype originated in a person aged 65 to 85 with lung adenocarcinoma. The chain joins TRBV6-5 to TRBJ2-4; a weak D match, TRBD2 (6 bases). CDR3 sequence (DNA): TGTGCCAGCAGTTCCCAAGTAGCGGTGGACATTCAGTACTTC. Translation: CASSSQVAVDIQYF.